This TCR beta chain came from a study of immune reconstitution after stem cell transplant in scleroderma. The germline V and J ends were trimmed by 10 bases and 3 bases, with 15 bases remaining between them. The CDR3 extends over 13 amino acids. Germline V gene sequence: CDR1 SNHLY, CDR2 FYNNEI. MiXCR was run by TCRdb on the RT-PCR reads, yielding one entry per CDR3 protein. Found here are over a thousand distinct CDR3 sequences, around 14% of them singletons; the top ten hold just under 55%. The V call is TRBV2, the J call TRBJ1-2, with a tentative D call TRBD1 (6 bases). Sample acquisition took place before or after autologous hematopoietic stem cell transplantation (not recorded which). The sequence derives from a female donor with systemic sclerosis. For the CDR3, the DNA is TGTGCCACCCTTTCAGGGGCTGACTATGGCTACACCTTC. Protein product: CATLSGADYGYTF.